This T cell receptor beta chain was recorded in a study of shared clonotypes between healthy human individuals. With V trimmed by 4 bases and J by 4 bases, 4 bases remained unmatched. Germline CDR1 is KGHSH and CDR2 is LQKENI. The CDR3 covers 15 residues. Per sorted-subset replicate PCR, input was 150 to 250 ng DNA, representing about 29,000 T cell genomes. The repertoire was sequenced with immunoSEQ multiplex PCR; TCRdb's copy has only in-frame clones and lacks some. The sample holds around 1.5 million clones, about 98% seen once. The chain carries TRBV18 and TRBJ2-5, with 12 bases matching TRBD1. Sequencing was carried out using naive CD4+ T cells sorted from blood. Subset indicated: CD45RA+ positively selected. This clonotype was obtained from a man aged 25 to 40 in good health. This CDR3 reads CASSRGQGARETQYF. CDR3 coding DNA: TGTGCCAGCTCACGGGGACAGGGGGCAAGAGAGACCCAGTACTTC.